This passage covers 14 T cell receptor beta chains from one sample sequenced in a study of OX40 agonist ivuxolimab in advanced cancers. This table comes from immunoSEQ multiplex PCR, and its TCRdb copy is limited to in-frame clones, with some not included. The sample shows around 150,000 clones, approximately 90% of them seen only once. Sequences were derived from CD4+ or CD8+ T cells sorted from blood, sampled in a trial of the OX40 agonist ivuxolimab. These receptors all come from an adult with an advanced solid tumor such as melanoma, head and neck, liver or kidney cancer.

The chain is built from TRBV20-1 and TRBJ1-2, with D unclear. Trimming removed 1 base from V and 8 bases from J, with 8 bases in between. Per the germline V gene, CDR1 is DFQATT and CDR2 is SNEGSKA (reference sequence). CDR3 length: 11 residues. CDR3 nucleotide sequence: TGCAGTGCTAGAGGGGTCGGGGGCTACACCTTC. It codes for CSARGVGGYTF.

The gene calls are TRBV9 and TRBJ2-2, with D possibly being TRBD1 (6 bases). Germline lookup yields CDR1 SGDLS and CDR2 YYNGEE. The CDR3 runs 14 residues. V shed 4 bases and J shed 4 bases, with 11 bases lying between them. CDR3 loop: CASSRTEPTGELFF. The CDR3 DNA sequence: TGTGCCAGCAGCCGGACAGAGCCCACCGGGGAGCTGTTTTTT. Filled out from reference TRBV9 and TRBJ2-2, the complete variable domain reads DSGVTQTPKHLITATGQRVTLRCSPRSGDLSVYWYQQSLDQGLQFLIQYYNGEERAKGNILERFSAQQFPDLHSELNLSSLELGDSALYFCASSRTEPTGELFFGEGSRLTVL.

The rearrangement uses TRBV27 and TRBJ2-1, with 10 bases that match TRBD2. The J segment lost 0 bases and the V segment lost 5 bases, leaving 19 bases of the junction unmatched. This CDR3 comprises 21 residues. Per the germline V gene, CDR1 is MNHEY and CDR2 is SMNVEV (reference sequence). The CDR3 here is CASSPPPAGGLWMSSYNEQFF. CDR3 coding DNA: TGTGCCAGCAGTCCGCCCCCAGCGGGAGGGCTATGGATGAGCTCCTACAATGAGCAGTTCTTC.

The chain employs TRBV5-1 and TRBJ2-1, with D maybe TRBD2 (6 bases). Trimming left V 2 bases short and J 4 bases short, with 13 bases between. CDR1 and CDR2 from the germline V gene are SGHRS and YFSETQ. The CDR3 has 15 amino acids. CDR3 protein: CASSFLEGFYNEQFF. For the CDR3, the DNA is TGCGCCAGCAGCTTCTTGGAGGGGTTTTACAATGAGCAGTTCTTC.

V gene TRBV27 combines with J gene TRBJ1-4; no definite D call. The CDR3 contains 13 residues. V lost 5 bases, J lost 11 bases, and 15 bases lay in between. Germline V gene sequence: CDR1 MNHEY, CDR2 SMNVEV (reference sequence). Here the CDR3 DNA reads TGTGCCAGCAGTACGCAAGGGAGGAATAAACTGTTTTTT. It codes for CASSTQGRNKLFF.

This rearrangement joins TRBV5-4 to TRBJ2-7, with a weak D call TRBD1 (6 bases). V was pared by 4 bases and J by 2 bases, with 19 bases between. Germline CDR1 reads SGHNT; CDR2 reads YYREEE (reference sequence). The length of the CDR3 is 16 residues. The CDR3 sequence is CASSPGRSGVPYEQYF. The CDR3 DNA is TGTGCCAGCAGCCCTGGTCGGTCAGGGGTCCCCTACGAGCAGTACTTC.

This clone has only a few counts. This sample includes further DNA sequences coding for the same CDR3. V is TRBV5-1 and J is TRBJ2-5; D possibly corresponds to TRBD1 (5 bases). The CDR3 is 14 residues long. Germline CDR1 and CDR2: SGHRS and YFSETQ. Trimming took 0 bases from V and 0 from J, leaving 6 bases between them. The CDR3 region is CASSLGTNQETQYF. For the CDR3, the DNA is TGCGCCAGCAGCTTGGGGACAAACCAAGAGACCCAGTACTTC.

This chain uses TRBV28 with TRBJ1-1; weak D call: TRBD1 (5 bases). The CDR3 length is 13 residues. V was shortened by 8 bases and J by 2 bases, with 12 bases between the two germline ends. Per germline, CDR1 MDHEN and CDR2 SYDVKM. DNA of the CDR3: TGTGCCAGCTTGGACGGACAAAACACTGAAGCTTTCTTT. Amino acid sequence: CASLDGQNTEAFF. The entire variable domain, with the rest obtained from reference TRBV28 and TRBJ1-1, is as follows: DVKVTQSSRYLVKRTGEKVFLECVQDMDHENMFWYRQDPGLGLRLIYFSYDVKMKEKGDIPEGYSVSREKKERFSLILESASTNQTSMYLCASLDGQNTEAFFGQGTRLTVV.

This clone has just one count. The gene calls are TRBV7-9 and TRBJ2-1; 11 bases line up with TRBD2. Germline V lookup: CDR1 SEHNR, CDR2 FQNEAQ (reference sequence). The CDR3 covers 16 residues. V trimming: 2 bases; J trimming: 5 bases; junction bases outside the gene matches: 5. The CDR3 DNA sequence: TGTGCCAGCAGCTTACCCCCTAGCGGGGGGAACAATGAGCAGTTCTTC. It yields the protein CASSLPPSGGNNEQFF.

The rearrangement uses TRBV2 and TRBJ1-6, with 9 bases identical to TRBD1. The CDR3 is 14 residues long. V was clipped by 8 bases and J by 13 bases; unmatched bases: 12. Germline V gene lookup returns CDR1 SNHLY and CDR2 FYNNEI. CDR3 in amino acids: CASSGWDRASPLHF. As DNA, the CDR3 is TGTGCCAGCTCGGGCTGGGACAGGGCTAGTCCCCTCCACTTT.

Here the CDR3 DNA reads TGTGCCAGCAGCCTCGACGGGTACGAGCAGTACTTC. This sequence encodes CASSLDGYEQYF. The V and J genes are TRBV6-5 and TRBJ2-7, with D unclear. V lost 6 bases and J 4 bases, leaving 10 bases between the germline ends. The CDR3 loop spans 12 amino acids. CDR1 is MNHEY, CDR2 SVGAGI, per germline.

This clone was seen a few times. The chain's CDR3 is CASTTGQIYGYTF. CDR3 coding DNA: TGTGCCAGCACTACTGGACAGATCTATGGCTACACCTTC. The chain uses TRBV28 and TRBJ1-2, with D possibly being TRBD1 (6 bases). The CDR3 is 13 amino acids. Germline lookup yields CDR1 MDHEN and CDR2 SYDVKM. The ends were cut back, 7 bases at V and 4 bases at J, with 13 bases in the middle.

The gene calls are TRBV4-3 and TRBJ1-1, with TRBD1 matching over 7 bases. CDR1 and CDR2 (germline): LGHNA, YSLEER. The V segment lost 2 bases and the J segment 5 bases; nucleotides outside the gene matches: 5. The CDR3 sequence is 14 residues long. CDR3 region: CASSQQQGRTEAFF. The CDR3 DNA sequence: TGCGCCAGCAGCCAACAACAGGGGAGAACTGAAGCTTTCTTT.

The V gene is TRBV11-2, the J gene TRBJ2-3; D unclear. The CDR3 has 15 residues. The germline V gene encodes CDR1 SGHAT and CDR2 FQNNGV. V was trimmed by 1 base and J by 6 bases, leaving 14 bases between them. The DNA of the CDR3 is TGTGCCAGCAGCTTAGTCTTGGGCCAATCGGATACGCAGTATTTT. Protein sequence: CASSLVLGQSDTQYF.